Listed below are T cell receptor beta chains from one sample, sequenced in a study of OX40 agonist ivuxolimab in advanced cancers. The repertoire was sequenced with immunoSEQ multiplex PCR; TCRdb's copy has only in-frame clones and lacks some. The data contain over 65,000 clones, about four fifths of them seen just once; the ten biggest clones take up 0.35% to 0.5%. This specimen consisted of CD4+ or CD8+ T cells sorted from blood, obtained in a trial of the OX40 agonist ivuxolimab. The origin of the receptors is an adult with an advanced solid tumor such as melanoma, head and neck, liver or kidney cancer. The CDR3 runs from the conserved cysteine through the conserved F or W. The order of the fields is J gene, V gene, CDR3 protein.

TRBJ2-3 TRBV4-1 CASSQGTGSPADTQYF
TRBJ2-5 TRBV5-1 CASSLGVRAETQYF
TRBJ2-1 TRBV28 CASRPRIGLSSYNEQFF
TRBJ1-5 TRBV28 CASTQNSPRTGGQPQHF
TRBJ2-7 TRBV28 CASSRWDRGLGEQYF
TRBJ1-4 TRBV5-1 CASSLYRGGNEKLFF
TRBJ1-6 TRBV28 CARLDPQTLHF
TRBJ2-2 TRBV7-8 CASRRGQGYTGELFF
TRBJ1-2 TRBV7-9 CASSLSQAHGYTF
TRBJ2-7 TRBV28 CASSLPGQRAYEQYF
TRBJ2-7 TRBV5-1 CASSSRLAGGKGEQYF
TRBJ2-2 TRBV6-1 CASSGTGYNTGELFF
TRBJ1-1 TRBV19 CASISQGTTEAFF
TRBJ1-3 TRBV15 CATSRTRDSGNTIYF
TRBJ2-2 TRBV5-4 CASSLGGRAGELFF
TRBJ2-5 TRBV11-3 CASSSRTGGGETQYF
TRBJ2-5 TRBV5-5 CASSFRLAGGPSETQYF
TRBJ1-4 TRBV28 CASSIGGRDEKLFF
TRBJ2-3 TRBV5-1 CASSVSGGTSSTDTQYF
TRBJ2-1 TRBV28 CASSSIGGVGNEQFF
TRBJ2-7 TRBV5-1 CASSLVPSGSASYEQYF
TRBJ1-1 TRBV20-1 CSARGDSAVF
TRBJ2-2 TRBV2 CASALAKNTGELFF
TRBJ1-2 TRBV15 CATSTDSYGYTF
TRBJ2-6 TRBV28 CASSLSGSTPSGANVLTF
TRBJ1-5 TRBV5-6 CASSLLGANQPQHF
TRBJ2-7 TRBV18 CASSPTSGYEQYF
TRBJ1-5 TRBV7-7 CASSRPGRSNQPQHF
TRBJ1-2 TRBV30 CASIWTGGFYGYTF
TRBJ1-2 TRBV30 CAWSLGPGYGYTF
TRBJ1-3 TRBV5-1 CASSSTDGQSSGNTIYF
TRBJ1-1 TRBV7-9 CASSLGLEAFF
TRBJ2-1 TRBV5-1 CASSREARGHQNEQFF
TRBJ1-5 TRBV27 CASSILKDRAQHF
TRBJ1-2 TRBV7-2 CASSLTWGEDGYTF
TRBJ1-4 TRBV28 CASSAPEKLFF
TRBJ2-3 TRBV30 CAWSKASGSTDTQYF
TRBJ1-4 TRBV30 CAWSRGGPEKLFF
TRBJ1-6 TRBV6-4 CASSLTGAASLHF
TRBJ1-3 TRBV2 CASRDRVSGNTIYF
TRBJ1-2 TRBV29-1 CSVGDIREGYTF
TRBJ2-3 TRBV9 CASSTSVLDTQYF
TRBJ1-1 TRBV6-5 CASSYVPGSGEAFF
TRBJ2-3 TRBV11-3 CASSPGTSGGLDTQYF
TRBJ1-5 TRBV6-5 CASSYSSDSRPQHF
TRBJ1-4 TRBV21-1 CASSSRTGEYGEKLFF
TRBJ1-5 TRBV19 CASTLDGGFNQPQHF
TRBJ2-2 TRBV6-5 CASRGRDTNTGELFF
TRBJ2-3 TRBV9 CASIPPADTQYF
TRBJ2-3 TRBV29-1 CSVARTSLTDTQYF
TRBJ1-5 TRBV14 CASSQDLGGPQHF
TRBJ2-2 TRBV7-9 CASSLGAAGELFF
TRBJ1-2 TRBV5-6 CASSFGRTFVYGYTF
TRBJ2-3 TRBV30 CAWRHGQTDTDTQYF
TRBJ2-3 TRBV11-2 CASSSTDTQYF